Listed below are T cell receptor beta chains from one sample, sequenced in a study of blood T cell repertoires in COVID-19. Data came from immunoSEQ multiplex PCR; TCRdb stores just in-frame clones and leaves some out. The data show 97,000 or so clones, roughly 87% seen once. Sequenced input: peripheral blood. The receptors shown here come from a woman aged 50 to 60 with COVID-19, enrolled during active disease. Both conserved end residues are part of each CDR3. D genes are given only for firm matches. Expanded clones are given a class, and other clones once, few, many or no size at all.

d_gene	j_gene	v_gene	abundance	CDR3nt	CDR3aa
TRBD2	TRBJ2-1	TRBV19	NA	TGTGCCAGTAGGGGACTAGCGGGGGAGCAGTTCTTC	CASRGLAGEQFF
TRBD1	TRBJ2-3	TRBV19	NA	TGTGCCGGAGGGACAGGTCATACGCAGTATTTT	CAGGTGHTQYF
TRBD2	TRBJ2-1	TRBV6-5	once	TGTGCCAGCAAGCAAGCGGGGAGGGGTTATGAGCAGTTCTTC	CASKQAGRGYEQFF
NA	TRBJ2-4	TRBV2	NA	TGTGCCAGCAGTGTGGGAGCTTTGGACATTCAGTACTTC	CASSVGALDIQYF
NA	TRBJ1-1	TRBV7-8	NA	TGTGCCAGCAGCCAAACTTTGAACACTGAAGCTTTCTTT	CASSQTLNTEAFF
TRBD2	TRBJ2-1	TRBV7-2	NA	TGTGCCAGCAGCTCCAAGTATTCTAGCGGGGGAGAGCAGTTCTTC	CASSSKYSSGGEQFF
NA	TRBJ2-3	TRBV28	NA	TGTGCCAGCAGCCCCGACAGAACCACAGATACGCAGTATTTT	CASSPDRTTDTQYF
NA	TRBJ1-2	TRBV7-9	NA	TGTGCCAGCGAGACTCCAACGAACTATGGCTACACCTTC	CASETPTNYGYTF
TRBD1	TRBJ2-3	TRBV14	medium-sized	TGTGCCAGCAGCCTCGGGACAGGAGACACAGATACGCAGTATTTT	CASSLGTGDTDTQYF
TRBD2	TRBJ2-1	TRBV19	NA	TGTGCCAGTAGTACGGGACTAGCGGGGGGTTATGAGCAGTTCTTC	CASSTGLAGGYEQFF
NA	TRBJ2-2	TRBV3-1/TRBV3-2	NA	TGTGCCAGCAGCCAAGACAGGGGAATAAACACCGGGGAGCTGTTTTTT	CASSQDRGINTGELFF
NA	TRBJ1-1	TRBV7-9	NA	TGTGCCAGCAGCTCGGACTTTTCTGAAGCTTTCTTT	CASSSDFSEAFF
TRBD2	TRBJ2-3	TRBV7-2	NA	TGTGCCAGCAGCTTAGTTGGGCGGGGGGGCATAGATACGCAGTATTTT	CASSLVGRGGIDTQYF
NA	TRBJ2-7	TRBV27	NA	TGTGCCAGCAGTCACCTCCCCGGGACACACGAGCAGTACTTC	CASSHLPGTHEQYF
TRBD2	TRBJ2-1	TRBV6-4	NA	TGTGCCAGCTTCAGCGGGGGACCCTACAATGAGCAGTTCTTC	CASFSGGPYNEQFF
NA	TRBJ2-6	TRBV6-2/TRBV6-3	NA	TGTGCCAGCAGCCCTGAAGGGGTCCTGTCTGGGGCCAACGTCCTGACTTTC	CASSPEGVLSGANVLTF
NA	TRBJ1-5	TRBV19	NA	TGTGCCAGTAGTATGCAGGGTCCTAATCAGCCCCAGCATTTT	CASSMQGPNQPQHF
TRBD1	TRBJ1-5	TRBV2	NA	TGTGCCAGCAGGACAGGGGGTTATAGCAATCAGCCCCAGCATTTT	CASRTGGYSNQPQHF
TRBD1	TRBJ2-2	TRBV29-1	NA	TGCAGCGTTGGTCGACAGGGGGCAAGCACCGGGGAGCTGTTTTTT	CSVGRQGASTGELFF
NA	TRBJ2-6	TRBV9	NA	TGTGCCAGCAGCGTCTGGGGCGAAGTAAGGGGTAGCTCTGGGGCCAACGTCCTGACTTTC	CASSVWGEVRGSSGANVLTF
TRBD2	TRBJ2-1	TRBV14	NA	TGTGCCAGCAGCCCGGCCGGGACTAGCCTCTACAATGAGCAGTTCTTC	CASSPAGTSLYNEQFF
NA	TRBJ2-5	TRBV7-3	NA	TGTGCCAGCAGCCCATCCGGGGTTGGAGAGACCCAGTACTTC	CASSPSGVGETQYF
NA	TRBJ2-5	TRBV5-4	NA	TGTGCCAGCAGCTTACAGGAGACCCAAGAGACCCAGTACTTC	CASSLQETQETQYF
NA	TRBJ2-7	TRBV4-1	NA	TGCGCCAGCAGCGGGGAGCGGAACGAGCAGTACTTC	CASSGERNEQYF